Listed below are T cell receptor beta chains from one sample, sequenced in a study of blood T cell repertoires in COVID-19. Repertoires were generated with immunoSEQ multiplex PCR, while TCRdb's copy carries only in-frame clones and drops some. This table holds 250,000 or so clones, about nine tenths found once. The sequenced material came from PBMCs or T cells enriched from blood (not recorded which). Every receptor here comes from a woman in her twenties or thirties with acute COVID-19. Each CDR3 is given with its conserved first and last residue. D genes are given only for firm matches.

V	J	D	CDR3
TRBV27	TRBJ1-1	TRBD1	CASSLSIGQGYTEAFF
TRBV6-4	TRBJ2-7	NA	CASSEFAGGEQYF
TRBV29-1	TRBJ2-2	NA	CSVEDRKSLNTGELFF
TRBV4-3	TRBJ1-3	NA	CASSQRGGSGNTIYF
TRBV5-1	TRBJ2-2	NA	CASSLVQLANTGELFF
TRBV3-1/TRBV3-2	TRBJ1-6	NA	CASSQVQNSPLHF
TRBV7-6	TRBJ2-5	NA	CASSLLAVRMETQYF
TRBV4-2	TRBJ2-7	TRBD2	CASSQAGGSSYEQYF
TRBV2	TRBJ1-4	TRBD1	CASSRDSPNEKLFF
TRBV18	TRBJ2-3	NA	CASSPRSRQAPTDTQYF
TRBV2	TRBJ1-2	NA	CASSADTPYYYGYTF
TRBV18	TRBJ2-5	TRBD1	CASSGTGDQETQYF
TRBV19	TRBJ2-2	TRBD1	CASRGQGAVGELFF